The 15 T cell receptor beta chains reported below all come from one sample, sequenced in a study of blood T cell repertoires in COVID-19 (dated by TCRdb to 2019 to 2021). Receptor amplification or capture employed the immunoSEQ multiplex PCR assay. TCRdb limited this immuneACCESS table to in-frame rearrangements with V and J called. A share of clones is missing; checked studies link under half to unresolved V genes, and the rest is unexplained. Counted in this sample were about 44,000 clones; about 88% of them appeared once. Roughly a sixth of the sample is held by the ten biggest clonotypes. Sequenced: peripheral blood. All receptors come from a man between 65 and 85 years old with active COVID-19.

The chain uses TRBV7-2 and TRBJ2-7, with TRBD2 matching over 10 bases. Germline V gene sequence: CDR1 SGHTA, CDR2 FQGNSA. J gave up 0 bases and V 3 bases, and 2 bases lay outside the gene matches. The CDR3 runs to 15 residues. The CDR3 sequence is CASSFSGGDSYEQYF. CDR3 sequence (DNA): TGTGCCAGCAGCTTCAGCGGGGGGGACTCCTACGAGCAGTACTTC.

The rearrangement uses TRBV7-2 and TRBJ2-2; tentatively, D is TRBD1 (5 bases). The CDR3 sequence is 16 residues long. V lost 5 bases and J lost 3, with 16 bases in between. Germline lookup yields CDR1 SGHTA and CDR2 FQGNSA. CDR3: CASSPYLEGDTGELFF. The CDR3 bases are TGTGCCAGCAGCCCCTACCTTGAAGGGGACACCGGGGAGCTGTTTTTT.

CDR3 sequence: CASSVFAVTDTQYF. CDR3 sequence (DNA): TGTGCCAGCAGCGTATTCGCAGTGACAGATACGCAGTATTTT. The chain carries TRBV9 and TRBJ2-3, with D hard to call. Germline V gene lookup returns CDR1 SGDLS and CDR2 YYNGEE. Trimming shortened V by 1 base and J by 3 bases, and 9 bases separated the two germline ends. The CDR3 has 14 residues.

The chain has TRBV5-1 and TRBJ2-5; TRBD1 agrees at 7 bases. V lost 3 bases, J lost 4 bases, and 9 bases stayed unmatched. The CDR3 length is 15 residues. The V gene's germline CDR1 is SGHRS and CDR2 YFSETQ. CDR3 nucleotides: TGCGCCAGCAGCTCGGGACAGAGGGGTGTAGAGACCCAGTACTTC. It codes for CASSSGQRGVETQYF.

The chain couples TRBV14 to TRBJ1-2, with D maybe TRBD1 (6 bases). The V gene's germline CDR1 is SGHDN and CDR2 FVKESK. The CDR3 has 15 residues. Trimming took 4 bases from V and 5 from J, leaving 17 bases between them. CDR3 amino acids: CASSRSRTVIYGYTF. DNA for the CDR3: TGTGCCAGCAGCCGATCTCGGACAGTAATTTATGGCTACACCTTC.

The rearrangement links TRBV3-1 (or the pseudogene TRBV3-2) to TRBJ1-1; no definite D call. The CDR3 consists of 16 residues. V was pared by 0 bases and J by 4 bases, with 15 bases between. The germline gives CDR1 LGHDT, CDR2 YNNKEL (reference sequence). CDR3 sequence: CASSQDYLPVSTEAFF. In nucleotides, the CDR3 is TGTGCCAGCAGCCAAGATTACCTCCCCGTGAGCACTGAAGCTTTCTTT.

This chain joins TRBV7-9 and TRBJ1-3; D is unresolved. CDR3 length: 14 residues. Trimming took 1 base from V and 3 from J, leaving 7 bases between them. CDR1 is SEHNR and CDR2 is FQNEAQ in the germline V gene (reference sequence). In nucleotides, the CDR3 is TGTGCCAGCAGCTTAGAGTTCAGTGGAAACACCATATATTTT. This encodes CASSLEFSGNTIYF.

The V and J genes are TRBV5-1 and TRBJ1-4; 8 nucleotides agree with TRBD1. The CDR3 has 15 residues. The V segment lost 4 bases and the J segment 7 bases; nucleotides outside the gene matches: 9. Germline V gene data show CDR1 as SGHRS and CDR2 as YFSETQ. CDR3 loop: CASSGDRDRREKLFF. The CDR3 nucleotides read TGCGCCAGCAGCGGGGACCGGGACAGGCGTGAAAAACTGTTTTTT.

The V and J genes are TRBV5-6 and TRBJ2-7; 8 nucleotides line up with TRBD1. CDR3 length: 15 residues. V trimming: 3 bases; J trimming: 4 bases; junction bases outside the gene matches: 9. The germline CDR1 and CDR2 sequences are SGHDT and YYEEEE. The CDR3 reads CASSWGTGIIYEQYF. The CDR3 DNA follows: TGTGCCAGCAGCTGGGGGACAGGCATAATTTACGAGCAGTACTTC. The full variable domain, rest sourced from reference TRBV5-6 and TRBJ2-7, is DAGVTQSPTHLIKTRGQQVTLRCSPKSGHDTVSWYQQALGQGPQFIFQYYEEEERQRGNFPDRFSGHQFPNYSSELNVNALLLGDSALYLCASSWGTGIIYEQYFGPGTRLTVT.

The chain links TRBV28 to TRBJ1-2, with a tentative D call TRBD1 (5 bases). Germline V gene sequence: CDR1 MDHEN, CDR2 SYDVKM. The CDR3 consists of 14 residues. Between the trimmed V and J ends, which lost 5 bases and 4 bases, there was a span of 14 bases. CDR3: CASSGGAGGYGYTF. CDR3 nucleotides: TGTGCCAGCAGTGGAGGGGCTGGTGGCTATGGCTACACCTTC.

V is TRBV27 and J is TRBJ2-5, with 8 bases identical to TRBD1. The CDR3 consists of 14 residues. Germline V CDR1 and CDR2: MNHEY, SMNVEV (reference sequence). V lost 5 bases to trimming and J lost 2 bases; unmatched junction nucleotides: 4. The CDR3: CASSDRTGQETQYF. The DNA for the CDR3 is TGTGCCAGCAGTGACAGGACAGGGCAAGAGACCCAGTACTTC.

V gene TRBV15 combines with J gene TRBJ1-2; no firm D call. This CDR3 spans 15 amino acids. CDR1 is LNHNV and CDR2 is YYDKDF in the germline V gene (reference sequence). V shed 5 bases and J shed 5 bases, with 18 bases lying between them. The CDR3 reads CATSGVSRDRYGYTF. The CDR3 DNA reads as TGTGCCACCAGCGGAGTATCTCGGGATCGGTATGGCTACACCTTC.

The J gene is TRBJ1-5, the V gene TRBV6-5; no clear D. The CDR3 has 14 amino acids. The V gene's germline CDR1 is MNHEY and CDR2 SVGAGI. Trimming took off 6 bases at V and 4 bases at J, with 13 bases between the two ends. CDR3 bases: TGTGCCAGCAGGGAGTCGCTTAATAATCAGCCCCAGCATTTT. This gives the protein CASRESLNNQPQHF.

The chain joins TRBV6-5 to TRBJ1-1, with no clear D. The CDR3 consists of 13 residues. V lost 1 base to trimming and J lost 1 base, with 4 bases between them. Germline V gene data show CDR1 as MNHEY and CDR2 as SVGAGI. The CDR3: CASSYWANTEAFF. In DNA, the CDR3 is TGTGCCAGCAGTTACTGGGCGAACACTGAAGCTTTCTTT.

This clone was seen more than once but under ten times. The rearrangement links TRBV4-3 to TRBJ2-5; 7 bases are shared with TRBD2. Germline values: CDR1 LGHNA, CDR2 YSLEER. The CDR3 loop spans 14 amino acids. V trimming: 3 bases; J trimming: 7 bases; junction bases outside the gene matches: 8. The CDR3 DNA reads TGCGCCAGCAGCCAGATGGCGGGGAGGGGGACCCAGTACTTC. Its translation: CASSQMAGRGTQYF.